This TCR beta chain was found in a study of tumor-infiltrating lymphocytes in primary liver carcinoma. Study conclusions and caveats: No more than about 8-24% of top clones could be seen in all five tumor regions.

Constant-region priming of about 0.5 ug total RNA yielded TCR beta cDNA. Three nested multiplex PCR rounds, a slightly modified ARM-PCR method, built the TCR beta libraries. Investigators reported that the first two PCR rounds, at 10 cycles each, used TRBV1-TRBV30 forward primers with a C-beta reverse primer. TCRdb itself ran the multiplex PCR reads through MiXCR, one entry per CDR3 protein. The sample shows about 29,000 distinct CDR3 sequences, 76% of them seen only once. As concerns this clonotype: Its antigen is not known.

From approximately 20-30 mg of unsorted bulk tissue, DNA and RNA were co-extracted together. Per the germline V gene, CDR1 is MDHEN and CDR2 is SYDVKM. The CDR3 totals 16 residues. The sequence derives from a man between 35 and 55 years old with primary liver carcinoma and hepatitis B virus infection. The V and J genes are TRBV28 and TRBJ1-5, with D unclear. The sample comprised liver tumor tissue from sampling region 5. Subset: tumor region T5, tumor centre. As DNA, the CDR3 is TGTGTCAGTAGTTTACGTCCCGGCAGGTCGCTGTCGCCCCAGCATTTT. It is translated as CVSSLRPGRSLSPQHF.